The 16 T cell receptor beta chains listed next were all sequenced from one sample in a study of shared clonotypes between healthy human individuals. The data were produced by immunoSEQ multiplex PCR, yet TCRdb's version contains in-frame clones alone and is incomplete. Of roughly 1,500,000 clones listed, around 98% are singletons. Material for sequencing was naive CD4+ T cells sorted from blood. Described subset: CD45RA+ positively selected. The receptors were sampled from a man between 25 and 39 years old in good health.

The gene calls are TRBV14 and TRBJ1-5, with no clear D. V was cut by 0 bases and J by 9 bases, with 9 bases left in between. CDR1 is SGHDN, CDR2 FVKESK, per germline. The CDR3 contains 13 residues. Here the CDR3 reads CASSQDLLGPQHF. As DNA, the CDR3 is TGTGCCAGCAGCCAAGATTTGCTGGGGCCCCAGCATTTT.

The J gene is TRBJ2-7, the V gene TRBV4-3, with D maybe TRBD2 (5 bases). Germline-derived CDR1 and CDR2 are LGHNA and YSLEER. The V end was cut by 0 bases, the J end by 4 bases, with 10 bases between. The length of the CDR3 is 14 residues. CDR3: CASSQDRLAYEQYF. CDR3 coding DNA: TGCGCCAGCAGCCAAGATCGGCTAGCATACGAGCAGTACTTC.

The V call is TRBV19, the J call TRBJ2-1; D is ambiguous. Germline V gene data show CDR1 as LNHDA and CDR2 as SQIVND (reference sequence). CDR3 length equals 13 residues. The V and J ends lost 5 bases and 4 bases respectively, with 9 bases between them. Written as DNA, the CDR3 is TGTGCCAGTAGTTCCCAGAATTACAATGAGCAGTTCTTC. As protein: CASSSQNYNEQFF.

The rearrangement joins TRBV5-1 to TRBJ1-4; D gene unclear. Germline V lookup: CDR1 SGHRS, CDR2 YFSETQ. The CDR3 is 15 amino acids. Trimming removed 5 bases from V and 8 bases from J, with 19 bases in between. CDR3 in DNA: TGCGCCAGCAGAAAACCGGGAACAGAAAAAGAAAAACTGTTTTTT. Translation gives CASRKPGTEKEKLFF. Full variable domain (remainder filled in from reference TRBV5-1 and TRBJ1-4): KAGVTQTPRYLIKTRGQQVTLSCSPISGHRSVSWYQQTPGQGLQFLFEYFSETQRNKGNFPGRFSGRQFSNSRSEMNVSTLELGDSALYLCASRKPGTEKEKLFFGSGTQLSVL.

The chain has TRBV27 and TRBJ1-2; no clear D. This CDR3 contains 15 residues. CDR1 and CDR2 (germline): MNHEY, SMNVEV (reference sequence). Trimming took 6 bases from V and 4 from J, leaving 18 bases between them. The CDR3: CASSPIGEAGYGYTF. As DNA, the CDR3 is TGTGCCAGCAGCCCCATCGGGGAGGCCGGCTATGGCTACACCTTC.

The chain combines TRBV6-5 with TRBJ2-1; weak D call: TRBD1 (6 bases). CDR3 size: 13 residues. The germline V and J ends were trimmed by 4 bases and 4 bases, with 8 bases remaining between them. Germline lookup yields CDR1 MNHEY and CDR2 SVGAGI. The CDR3 is CASSLTGYNEQFF. In nucleotides, the CDR3 is TGTGCCAGCAGTTTAACAGGGTACAATGAGCAGTTCTTC.

This clone has only one observation. This chain connects TRBV10-1 to TRBJ1-5; maybe TRBD1 (5 bases). Germline CDR1 and CDR2: WNHNN and SYGVQD (reference sequence). The CDR3 spans 16 residues. Between the trimmed V and J ends, which lost 1 base and 3 bases, there was a span of 13 bases. The CDR3 bases are TGCGCCAGCAGTGAGTTACGCGGGGGTATCAATCAGCCCCAGCATTTT. As protein: CASSELRGGINQPQHF.

This clone has just a few counts. The rearrangement uses TRBV29-1 and TRBJ2-2; D unclear. The germline V gene encodes CDR1 SQVTM and CDR2 ANQGSEA. V lost 6 bases to trimming and J lost 6 bases, with 11 bases between them. The length of the CDR3 is 12 residues. CDR3 in amino acids: CSVSTVSGELFF. CDR3 DNA sequence: TGCAGCGTGTCCACAGTGTCCGGGGAGCTGTTTTTT.

This clone came up once. In the same sample, other DNA sequences code for this CDR3. The J gene is TRBJ2-7, the V gene TRBV11-2; D not resolved. Trimming stripped 4 bases from V and 0 bases from J, with 7 bases between. This CDR3 contains 13 residues. Germline lookup yields CDR1 SGHAT and CDR2 FQNNGV. The CDR3 region has the DNA TGTGCCAGCAGCTCCCGGTCCTCCTACGAGCAGTACTTC. Encoded protein: CASSSRSSYEQYF. The whole variable domain, remainder taken from reference TRBV11-2 and TRBJ2-7, is EAGVAQSPRYKIIEKRQSVAFWCNPISGHATLYWYQQILGQGPKLLIQFQNNGVVDDSQLPKDRFSAERLKGVDSTLKIQPAKLEDSAVYLCASSSRSSYEQYFGPGTRLTVT.

Only one count was recorded for this clone. The chain links TRBV29-1 to TRBJ2-2; tentatively, D is TRBD1 or TRBD2 (5 bases each). The CDR3 extends over 13 amino acids. V lost 6 bases and J lost 5, with 13 bases in between. Germline V lookup: CDR1 SQVTM, CDR2 ANQGSEA. Here the CDR3 reads CSVGTVLTGELFF. The CDR3 DNA sequence: TGCAGCGTCGGGACCGTTCTAACCGGGGAGCTGTTTTTT.

The rearrangement joins TRBV5-4 to TRBJ2-1, with unresolved D. There are 17 residues in the CDR3. Germline V gene lookup returns CDR1 SGHNT and CDR2 YYREEE (reference sequence). The V gene lost 1 base and the J gene lost 4 bases, with 18 bases spanning the gap. In DNA, the CDR3 is TGTGCCAGCAGCTTGAGTCTACCCAGGCCTAATTACAATGAGCAGTTCTTC. The encoded protein is CASSLSLPRPNYNEQFF.

The CDR3 reads CASSALFGQETQYF. In nucleotides, the CDR3 is TGTGCCAGCAGCGCCCTTTTCGGTCAAGAGACCCAGTACTTC. The chain combines TRBV7-2 with TRBJ2-5; D remains unclear. With 5 bases removed from V and 2 bases from J, the gap between germline ends came to 12 bases. From germline, CDR1 is SGHTA and CDR2 FQGNSA. There are 14 residues in the CDR3.

The J gene is TRBJ2-3, the V gene TRBV14, with unresolved D. This CDR3 is built from 15 residues. With 2 bases removed from V and 3 bases from J, the gap between germline ends came to 12 bases. Germline V lookup: CDR1 SGHDN, CDR2 FVKESK. CDR3 in amino acids: CASSQLLGFTDTQYF. CDR3 sequence (DNA): TGTGCCAGCAGCCAACTATTGGGATTTACAGATACGCAGTATTTT. The full variable domain, completed using reference TRBV14 and TRBJ2-3, is EAGVTQFPSHSVIEKGQTVTLRCDPISGHDNLYWYRRVMGKEIKFLLHFVKESKQDESGMPNNRFLAERTGGTYSTLKVQPAELEDSGVYFCASSQLLGFTDTQYFGPGTRLTVL.

The chain joins TRBV9 to TRBJ2-7; weak D call: TRBD2 (6 bases). V was pared by 7 bases and J by 0 bases, with 11 bases between. This CDR3 contains 13 residues. CDR1 is SGDLS, CDR2 YYNGEE, per germline. The CDR3 loop is CASGGVSSYEQYF. DNA for the CDR3: TGTGCCAGCGGCGGGGTGAGCTCCTACGAGCAGTACTTC.

This chain connects TRBV5-1 to TRBJ2-7; TRBD1 aligns across 11 bases. After removal of 2 bases from V and 4 bases from J, the junction contained 14 bases not matched to a gene. The V gene's germline CDR1 is SGHRS and CDR2 YFSETQ. The CDR3 spans 18 residues. The CDR3 DNA is TGCGCCAGCAGCTTTTCCCCCGCCGGGACAGGGGGGTTTTACGAGCAGTACTTC. Protein product: CASSFSPAGTGGFYEQYF.

A single count supports this clone. The chain couples TRBV7-9 to TRBJ2-3; D ambiguous. Trimming pared 3 bases from V and 0 bases from J, leaving 16 bases between. The CDR3 loop spans 17 amino acids. Germline V lookup: CDR1 SEHNR, CDR2 FQNEAQ (reference sequence). This chain's CDR3 is CASSFMSSVLSTDTQYF. DNA of the CDR3: TGTGCCAGCAGCTTTATGTCAAGCGTCCTCAGCACAGATACGCAGTATTTT.